This T cell receptor (beta chain) came from a study of blood T cell repertoires in COVID-19. The overall study: Sources were T cells, B-cell-depleted T cells, or PBMCs; the material itself was cDNA or gDNA.

The CDR3 consists of 14 residues. The ends were cut back, 0 bases at V and 6 bases at J, with 12 bases in the middle. In germline, CDR1 is SGHDT, CDR2 YYEEEE. The data were produced by immunoSEQ multiplex PCR, yet TCRdb's version contains in-frame clones alone and is incomplete. Of about 36,000 clones listed, approximately 80% are singletons. The sample comprised peripheral blood. The genes are TRBV5-6 and TRBJ1-1; D gene uncertain. The sequence derives from a man aged 55 to 70 with active COVID-19. The CDR3 sequence: CASSLGSVRAEAFF. As DNA, the CDR3 is TGTGCCAGCAGCTTGGGCTCTGTGCGTGCTGAAGCTTTCTTT.